This T cell receptor beta chain derives from a study of PD-1 blockade in classical Hodgkin lymphoma. Study results and caveats: Patients starting nivolumab under 1 year after ASCT were excluded. Significant TCR diversity gains by C4D1 occurred in CD4+ but not CD8+ cells. Before treatment, complete responders showed about the same diversity as newly diagnosed patients.

Time point described: cycle 4 day 1 (C4D1), after 6 weeks of nivolumab. There was relapse after autologous stem cell transplantation in every patient, and there was variation in brentuximab vedotin exposure. This clone was seen only a few times. Its antigen is unidentified. Some clones are missing from TCRdb's copy, which holds only in-frame ones; the method was immunoSEQ multiplex PCR. The sample contains roughly 42,000 clones, 60% to 80% of which appear only once. The V gene lost 2 bases and the J gene lost 10 bases, with 7 bases spanning the gap. The CDR3 sequence is 11 residues long. Per germline, CDR1 SGHDT and CDR2 YYEEEE.

Sample: peripheral blood mononuclear cells (PBMCs), taken before the fourth cycle of nivolumab. This clonotype originated in a human donor with classical Hodgkin lymphoma. The V gene is TRBV5-6, the J gene TRBJ2-1; D is undetermined. The CDR3 loop reads CASSFGWEQFF. The DNA for the CDR3 is TGTGCCAGCAGCTTTGGGTGGGAGCAGTTCTTC.